A single sample is the source of the 21 T cell receptor beta chains below, sequenced in a study of vaccination and CD4 T cells after COVID-19. Each CDR3 protein gets one entry after TCRdb re-called the PCR reads with MiXCR. The top ten hold about 1% of the sample, which has more than 20,000 distinct CDR3 sequences, 51% seen once. Sequences were derived from CD4+ T cells from blood, sampled before SARS-CoV-2 vaccination. Every receptor here comes from a human donor who had recovered from COVID-19.

This clonotype is medium-sized (0.01 to 0.1%) by share. The gene calls are TRBV20-1 and TRBJ2-5; 9 bases map to TRBD2. V gave up 3 bases and J gave up 4 bases; unmatched junction bases: 9. Germline assignment: CDR1 DFQATT and CDR2 SNEGSKA (reference sequence). The CDR3 is 15 amino acids. In DNA form, the CDR3 reads TGCAGTGCTAGGAATTTAGCGGGAGTGGTAGAGACCCAGTACTTC. Its protein product is CSARNLAGVVETQYF.

The table lists this clonotype with a few counts. This chain connects TRBV28 to TRBJ1-2; unclear D gene. The ends were cut back, 7 bases at V and 3 bases at J, with 18 bases in the middle. The CDR3 has 15 amino acids. CDR1 is MDHEN, CDR2 SYDVKM, per germline. The CDR3 reads CASTAGSGEHYGYTF. CDR3 DNA: TGTGCCAGCACCGCCGGTTCCGGCGAACACTATGGCTACACCTTC.

The chain uses TRBV2 and TRBJ2-1; possible D gene TRBD2, 6 bases. The ends were cut back, 4 bases at V and 7 bases at J, with 14 bases in the middle. Germline loops: CDR1 SNHLY, CDR2 FYNNEI. The CDR3 contains 14 residues. CDR3: CASSAGTLGNEQFF. DNA for the CDR3: TGTGCCAGCAGTGCCGGGACTCTAGGTAATGAGCAGTTCTTC.

This rearrangement joins TRBV25-1 to TRBJ2-2; 8 bases match TRBD2. Germline V gene lookup returns CDR1 MGHDK and CDR2 SYGVNS. The CDR3 extends over 16 amino acids. The junction had 8 bases not matched to a gene; V was cut back by 8 bases and J by 0 bases. The CDR3 sequence: CASHGRGASNTGELFF. The CDR3 DNA reads as TGTGCCAGCCACGGGAGGGGCGCCTCGAACACCGGGGAGCTGTTTTTT.

The gene calls are TRBV5-1 and TRBJ2-3, with a tentative D call TRBD2 (6 bases). Germline CDR1 is SGHRS and CDR2 is YFSETQ. V shed 0 bases and J shed 4 bases, with 12 bases lying between them. The CDR3 loop spans 15 amino acids. CDR3 coding DNA: TGCGCCAGCAGCTTGGACCGGGAGAGATCAGATACGCAGTATTTT. Encoded protein: CASSLDRERSDTQYF.

Turning to this clonotype: The junction departs from the called germline gene at one end, perhaps through a read error. This chain joins TRBV7-7 and TRBJ2-3; TRBD2 matches at 11 bases. Germline CDR1 SSHAT, CDR2 FNYEAQ (reference sequence). The CDR3 has 15 residues. CDR3 coding DNA: TGTGCTAGCACCCCACTAGCGGGAGTCTCAGATACGCAGTATTTT. Protein product: CASTPLAGVSDTQYF.

The V and J genes are TRBV20-1 and TRBJ2-1, with a possible D match to TRBD2 (5 bases). V lost 6 bases, J lost 5 bases, and 17 bases lay in between. The length of the CDR3 is 14 residues. Germline lookup yields CDR1 DFQATT and CDR2 SNEGSKA (reference sequence). CDR3 bases: TGCAGTGCCACCTTCACTAGGTTTGACAATGAGCAGTTCTTC. This sequence encodes CSATFTRFDNEQFF.

This clonotype was recorded a few times. The gene calls are TRBV7-9 and TRBJ2-3; D not certain. V lost 6 bases to trimming and J lost 6 bases, with 19 bases between them. CDR1 SEHNR and CDR2 FQNEAQ come from the germline V gene (reference sequence). This CDR3 has 15 amino acids. In DNA, the CDR3 is TGTGCCAGCAGACCCATCAGTAGTTGGATCGATACGCAGTATTTT. It is translated as CASRPISSWIDTQYF.

The chain couples TRBV2 to TRBJ2-1; D ambiguous. V dropped 8 bases and J dropped 8 bases, with 10 bases sitting between them. The CDR3 spans 11 residues. The germline CDR1 and CDR2 sequences are SNHLY and FYNNEI. CDR3 sequence (DNA): TGTGCCAGCGTCATGCAGTATGAGCAGTTCTTC. It encodes CASVMQYEQFF.

V usage is TRBV14 and J usage is TRBJ1-5; no clear D. This CDR3 contains 13 residues. Trimming removed 4 bases at V and 3 bases at J, with 7 bases between. Germline lookup yields CDR1 SGHDN and CDR2 FVKESK. Here the CDR3 reads CASSRTVNQPQHF. The CDR3 coding sequence is TGTGCCAGCAGCCGCACAGTCAATCAGCCCCAGCATTTT.

This chain connects TRBV9 to TRBJ2-3; tentatively, D is TRBD2 (5 bases). V shed 0 bases and J shed 7 bases, with 12 bases lying between them. CDR3 length equals 14 residues. Germline V gene data show CDR1 as SGDLS and CDR2 as YYNGEE. CDR3 bases: TGTGCCAGCAGCGTAGAAAGCGGCCAGCATACGCAGTATTTT. Its protein is CASSVESGQHTQYF.

This clonotype was counted between two and nine times. This chain connects TRBV19 to TRBJ2-5; the D gene is possibly TRBD2 (6 bases). The CDR3 runs 14 residues. Germline CDR1 is LNHDA and CDR2 is SQIVND (reference sequence). V lost 6 bases and J lost 2, with 13 bases in between. The CDR3 spells CASSPTSGQETQYF. The CDR3 DNA follows: TGTGCCAGTAGCCCCACCAGCGGGCAAGAGACCCAGTACTTC.

This rearrangement joins TRBV10-3 to TRBJ2-5; 7 bases map to TRBD2. Looked up from germline, CDR1 is ENHRY and CDR2 is SYGVKD. The trim removed 6 bases at V and 1 base at J, leaving 8 bases unmatched. The CDR3 contains 15 residues. CDR3 DNA sequence: TGTGCCATCAGCCGGGGGGAGGACCGCCAAGAGACCCAGTACTTC. Its translation is CAISRGEDRQETQYF.

The genes are TRBV4-1 and TRBJ2-3, with D unclear. Trimming cost V 4 bases and J 8 bases, with 13 bases left between them. Germline V lookup: CDR1 MGHRA, CDR2 YSYEKL. The CDR3 runs to 13 residues. CDR3: CASSRQPLGTQYF. The CDR3 DNA is TGCGCCAGCAGCCGACAACCCTTGGGTACGCAGTATTTT.

This clonotype was observed once. The chain couples TRBV10-3 to TRBJ2-5; the match to TRBD2 covers 8 bases. Germline CDR1 reads ENHRY; CDR2 reads SYGVKD. This CDR3 spans 15 amino acids. V dropped 0 bases and J dropped 5; count of bases not matched to a gene: 5. The chain's CDR3 is CAISESYGGEETQYF. In nucleotides, the CDR3 is TGTGCCATCAGTGAGTCGTACGGGGGGGAGGAGACCCAGTACTTC.

V usage is TRBV27 and J usage is TRBJ2-1; 7 bases line up with TRBD2. The junction had 2 bases not matched to a gene; V was cut back by 3 bases and J by 0 bases. Germline assignment: CDR1 MNHEY and CDR2 SMNVEV (reference sequence). This CDR3 is 15 amino acids long. For the CDR3, the DNA is TGTGCCAGCAGTTTTCGGGGGGACTCCTACAATGAGCAGTTCTTC. Translated, it gives CASSFRGDSYNEQFF.

This clonotype was detected a few times. This chain connects TRBV11-3 to TRBJ2-3, with TRBD2 as a possible D gene (5 bases). CDR3 size: 14 residues. Germline CDR1 reads SGHNT; CDR2 reads YENEEA. Deletions cut 5 bases from V and 6 bases from J, with 15 bases between. CDR3 protein: CASSPGSSGDTQYF. CDR3 nucleotides: TGTGCCAGCAGCCCCGGTTCCAGCGGTGATACGCAGTATTTT.

There are a few counts of this clonotype. The genes are TRBV27 and TRBJ1-1, with D unresolved. V dropped 7 bases and J dropped 3 bases, with 18 bases sitting between them. This CDR3 spans 15 amino acids. Germline lookup yields CDR1 MNHEY and CDR2 SMNVEV (reference sequence). The CDR3 loop is CASKAGLGWDTEAFF. In DNA, the CDR3 is TGTGCCAGCAAAGCCGGATTGGGGTGGGACACTGAAGCTTTCTTT.

The chain employs TRBV6-4 and TRBJ2-6; no reliable D call. The germline CDR1 and CDR2 sequences are MRHNA and SNTAGT. V lost 2 bases and J 0 bases, leaving 2 bases between the germline ends. The CDR3 sequence is 14 residues long. CDR3 in amino acids: CASSDNSGANVLTF. The CDR3 region has the DNA TGTGCCAGCAGTGACAACTCTGGGGCCAACGTCCTGACTTTC.

This chain links TRBV10-3 with TRBJ2-7; weak D call: TRBD1 (5 bases). CDR1 ENHRY and CDR2 SYGVKD come from the germline V gene. Trimming stripped 1 base from V and 6 bases from J, with 13 bases between. The CDR3 contains 14 residues. CDR3: CAISEFASGAEQYF. CDR3 DNA sequence: TGTGCCATCAGTGAGTTTGCGTCTGGGGCCGAGCAGTACTTC.

The sample holds a few counts of this clonotype. V usage is TRBV12-3 or TRBV12-4 and J usage is TRBJ2-7, with a possible D match to TRBD2 (6 bases). Trimming left V 3 bases short and J 7 bases short, with 7 bases between. This CDR3 has 11 residues. The CDR3 nucleotides read TGTGCCAGCAGTTTTAGCGGTGAGCAGTACTTC. Translated: CASSFSGEQYF.